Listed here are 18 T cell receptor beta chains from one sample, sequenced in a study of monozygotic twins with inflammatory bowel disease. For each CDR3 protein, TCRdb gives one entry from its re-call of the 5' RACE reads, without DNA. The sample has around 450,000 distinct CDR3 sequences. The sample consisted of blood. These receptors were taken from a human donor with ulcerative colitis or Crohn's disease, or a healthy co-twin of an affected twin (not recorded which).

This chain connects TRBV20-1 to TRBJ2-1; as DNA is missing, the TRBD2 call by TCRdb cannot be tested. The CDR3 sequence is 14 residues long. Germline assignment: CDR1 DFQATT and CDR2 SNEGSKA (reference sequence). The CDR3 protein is CSEAGSGNYNEQFF.

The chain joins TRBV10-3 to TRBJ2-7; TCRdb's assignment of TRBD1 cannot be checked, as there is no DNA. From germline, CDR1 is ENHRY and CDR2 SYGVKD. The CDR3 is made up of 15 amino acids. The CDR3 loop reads CAISSGVTASYEQYF.

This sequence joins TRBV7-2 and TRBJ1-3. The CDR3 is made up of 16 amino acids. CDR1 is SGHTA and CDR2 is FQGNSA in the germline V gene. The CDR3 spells CASSLALAGLRNTIYF.

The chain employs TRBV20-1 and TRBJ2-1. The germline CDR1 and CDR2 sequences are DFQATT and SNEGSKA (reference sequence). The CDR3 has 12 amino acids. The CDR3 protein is CSARYGYNEQFF.

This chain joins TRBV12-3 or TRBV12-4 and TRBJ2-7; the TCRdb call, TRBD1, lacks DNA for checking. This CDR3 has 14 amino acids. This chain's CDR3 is CASSSGTGWAEQYF.

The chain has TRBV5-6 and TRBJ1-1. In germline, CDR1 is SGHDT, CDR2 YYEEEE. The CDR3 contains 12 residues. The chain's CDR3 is CASSLDITEAFF. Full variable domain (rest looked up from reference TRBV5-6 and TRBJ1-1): DAGVTQSPTHLIKTRGQQVTLRCSPKSGHDTVSWYQQALGQGPQFIFQYYEEEERQRGNFPDRFSGHQFPNYSSELNVNALLLGDSALYLCASSLDITEAFFGQGTRLTVV.

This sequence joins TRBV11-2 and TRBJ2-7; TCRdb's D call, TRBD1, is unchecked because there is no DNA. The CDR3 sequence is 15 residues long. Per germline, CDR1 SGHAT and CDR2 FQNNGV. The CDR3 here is CASSPGADSSYEQYF.

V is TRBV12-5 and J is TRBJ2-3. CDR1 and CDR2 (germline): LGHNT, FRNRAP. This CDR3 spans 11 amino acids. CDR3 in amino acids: CASGVTDTQYF.

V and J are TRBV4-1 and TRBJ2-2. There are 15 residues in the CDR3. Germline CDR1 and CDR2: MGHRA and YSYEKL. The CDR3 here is CASSQMEPSPGELFF.

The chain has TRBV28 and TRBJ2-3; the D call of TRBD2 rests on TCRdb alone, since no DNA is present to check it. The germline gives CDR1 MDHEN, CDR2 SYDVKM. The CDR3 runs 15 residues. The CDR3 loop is CASSPERGYTDTQYF.

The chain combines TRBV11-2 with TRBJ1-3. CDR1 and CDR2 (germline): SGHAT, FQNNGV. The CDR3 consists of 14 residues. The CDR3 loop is CASSLGLEGNTIYF.

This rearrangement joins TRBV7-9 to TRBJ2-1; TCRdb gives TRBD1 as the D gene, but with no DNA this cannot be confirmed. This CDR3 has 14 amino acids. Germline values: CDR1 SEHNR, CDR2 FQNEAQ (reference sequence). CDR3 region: CASSPRRDRNEQFF.

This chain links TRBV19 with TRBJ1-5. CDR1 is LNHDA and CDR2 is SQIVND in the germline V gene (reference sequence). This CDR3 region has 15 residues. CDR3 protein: CASSIIPGGDQPQHF.

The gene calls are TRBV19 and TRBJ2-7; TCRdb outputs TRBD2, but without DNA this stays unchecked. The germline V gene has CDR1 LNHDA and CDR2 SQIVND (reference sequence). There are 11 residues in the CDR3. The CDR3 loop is CASWDGGEQYF.

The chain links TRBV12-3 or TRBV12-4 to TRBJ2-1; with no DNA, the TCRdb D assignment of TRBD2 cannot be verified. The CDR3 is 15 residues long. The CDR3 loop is CASTLRRGGHNEQFF.

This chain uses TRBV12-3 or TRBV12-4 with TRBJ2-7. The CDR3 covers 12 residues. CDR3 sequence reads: CASSQTRYEQYF.

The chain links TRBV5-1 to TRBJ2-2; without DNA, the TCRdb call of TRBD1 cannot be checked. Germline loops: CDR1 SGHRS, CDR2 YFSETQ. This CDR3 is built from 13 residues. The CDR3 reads CASSLDTPRELFF.

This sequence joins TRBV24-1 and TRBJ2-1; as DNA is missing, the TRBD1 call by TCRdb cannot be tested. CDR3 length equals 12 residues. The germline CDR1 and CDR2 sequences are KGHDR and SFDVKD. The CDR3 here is CATSDWLREWFF.